The 2 T cell receptor beta chains listed next were all sequenced from one sample in a study of CD4 and CD8 cells across lung adenocarcinoma regions. Via MiXCR, TCRdb re-called the PCR reads, giving one row per CDR3 protein. The sample consists of about 19,000 distinct CDR3 sequences, 46% of them appearing once. Sequencing was carried out using CD4+ T cells from the margin of a lung tumor. The receptors come from a male donor with lung adenocarcinoma. The CD4 and CD8 labels of this study may be unreliable.

The chain uses TRBV7-6 and TRBJ2-2; D remains ambiguous. Germline CDR1 is SGHVS and CDR2 is FNYEAQ. This CDR3 spans 16 amino acids. V lost 7 bases to trimming and J lost 4 bases, with 19 bases between them. The CDR3 nucleotides read TGTGCCAGCAAACAAGATCACCAACCGGTCACCGGGGAGCTGTTTTTT. Encoded protein: CASKQDHQPVTGELFF.

This clonotype has a count of ten or more. The V gene is TRBV12-3 or TRBV12-4, the J gene TRBJ2-1; 9 bases are a match to TRBD2. The CDR3 is 15 residues long. Trimming took 3 bases from V and 6 from J; bases not matched to a gene: 6. Written as DNA, the CDR3 is TGTGCCAGCAGTTTGGCGGGAGGGAAAACCAATGAGCAGTTCTTC. Amino acids: CASSLAGGKTNEQFF.